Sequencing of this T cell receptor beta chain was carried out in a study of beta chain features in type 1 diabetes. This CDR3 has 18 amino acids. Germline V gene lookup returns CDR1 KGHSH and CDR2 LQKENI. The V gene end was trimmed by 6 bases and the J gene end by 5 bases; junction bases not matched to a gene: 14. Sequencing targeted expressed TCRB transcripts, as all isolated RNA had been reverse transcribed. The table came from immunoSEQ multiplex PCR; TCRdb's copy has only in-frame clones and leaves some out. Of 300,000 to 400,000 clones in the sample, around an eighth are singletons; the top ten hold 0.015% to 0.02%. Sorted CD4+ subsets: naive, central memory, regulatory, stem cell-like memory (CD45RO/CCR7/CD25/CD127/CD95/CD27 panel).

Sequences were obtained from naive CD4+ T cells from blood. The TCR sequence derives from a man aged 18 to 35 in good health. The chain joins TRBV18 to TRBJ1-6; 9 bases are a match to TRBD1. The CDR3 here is CASSTYPFRTGDNSPLHF. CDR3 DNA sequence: TGTGCCAGCTCCACATACCCATTCCGGACAGGGGATAATTCACCCCTCCACTTT.